What follows describes a single TCR beta chain. Gene names denote mouse genes. The read terminates 1 residue before the CDR3 end, so the remaining end is supplied by the germline J gene. These data come from a study of tissue T cells after allogeneic stem cell transplantation. The V end lost 6 bases, the J end lost 6 bases, and 7 bases lay between the germline ends. This CDR3 has 11 residues. Germline assignment: CDR1 KGHPV and CDR2 FQNQEV (reference sequence). Clones were read by immunoSEQ multiplex PCR, and TCRdb kept only the in-frame ones, dropping some. Of 6,400 or so clones in the sample, approximately 50% were seen once. The time point was: mouse harvest day 7 after allogeneic transplant. Each mouse received 10^7 T-cell-depleted marrow cells plus 10^6 splenic CD5+ T cells by tail vein.

The TCR was taken from a female BALB/c mouse given C57BL/6 T cells with graft-versus-host disease after an allogeneic hematopoietic cell transplant. The specimen sequenced was gut tissue. The genes are TRBV26 and TRBJ2-3; D ambiguous. The sequenced part of the CDR3 DNA is TGTGCCAGCAGCAGCAGTGAAACGCTGTAT. Translated, it gives CASSSSETLY. The CDR3, in full, reads CASSSSETLYF. The variable domain in full, completed from reference TRBV26 and TRBJ2-3, reads NSKVIQTPRYLVKGQGQKAKMRCIPEKGHPVVFWYQQNKNNEFKFLINFQNQEVLQQIDMTEKRFSAECPSNSPCSLEIQSSEAGDSALYLCASSSSETLYFGSGTRLTVL.